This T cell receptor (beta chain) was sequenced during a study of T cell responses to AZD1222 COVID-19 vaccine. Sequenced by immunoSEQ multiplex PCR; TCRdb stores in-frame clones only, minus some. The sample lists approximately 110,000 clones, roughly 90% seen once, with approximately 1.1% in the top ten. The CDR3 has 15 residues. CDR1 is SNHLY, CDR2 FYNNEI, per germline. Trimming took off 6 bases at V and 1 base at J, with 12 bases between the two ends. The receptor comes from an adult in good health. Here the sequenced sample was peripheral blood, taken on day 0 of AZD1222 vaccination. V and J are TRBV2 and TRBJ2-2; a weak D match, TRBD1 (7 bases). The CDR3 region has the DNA TGTGCCAGCAGGGGCGGGACAGTGAACACCGGGGAGCTGTTTTTT. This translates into CASRGGTVNTGELFF.